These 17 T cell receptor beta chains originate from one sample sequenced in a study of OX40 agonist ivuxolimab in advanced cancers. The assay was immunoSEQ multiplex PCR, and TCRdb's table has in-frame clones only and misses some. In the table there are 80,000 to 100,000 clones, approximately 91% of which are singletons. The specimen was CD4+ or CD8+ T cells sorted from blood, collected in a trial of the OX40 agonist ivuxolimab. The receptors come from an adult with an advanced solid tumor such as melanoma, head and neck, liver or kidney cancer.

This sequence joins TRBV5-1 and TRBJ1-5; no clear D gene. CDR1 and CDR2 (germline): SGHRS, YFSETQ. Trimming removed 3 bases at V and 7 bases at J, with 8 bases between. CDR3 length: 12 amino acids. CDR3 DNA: TGCGCCAGCAGCTATGAGGGCCAGCCCCAGCATTTT. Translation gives CASSYEGQPQHF.

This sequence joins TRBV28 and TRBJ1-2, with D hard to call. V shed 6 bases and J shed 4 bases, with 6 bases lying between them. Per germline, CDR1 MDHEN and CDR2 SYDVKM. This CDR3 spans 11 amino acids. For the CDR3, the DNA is TGTGCCAGCAGCCCGAGCTATGGCTACACCTTC. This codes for CASSPSYGYTF.

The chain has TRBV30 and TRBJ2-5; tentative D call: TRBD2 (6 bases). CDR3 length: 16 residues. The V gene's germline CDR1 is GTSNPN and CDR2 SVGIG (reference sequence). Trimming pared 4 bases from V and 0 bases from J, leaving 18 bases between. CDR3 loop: CAWTVWGRRDQETQYF. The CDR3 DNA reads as TGTGCCTGGACGGTTTGGGGGAGGAGGGACCAAGAGACCCAGTACTTC. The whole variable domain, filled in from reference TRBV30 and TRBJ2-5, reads SQTIHQWPATLVQPVGSPLSLECTVEGTSNPNLYWYRQAAGRGLQLLFYSVGIGQISSEVPQNLSASRPQDRQFILSSKKLLLSDSGFYLCAWTVWGRRDQETQYFGPGTRLLVL.

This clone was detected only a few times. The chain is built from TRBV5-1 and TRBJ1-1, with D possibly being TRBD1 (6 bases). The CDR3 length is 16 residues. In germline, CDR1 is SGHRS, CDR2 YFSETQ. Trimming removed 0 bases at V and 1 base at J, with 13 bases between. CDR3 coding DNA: TGCGCCAGCAGCTTGGGAAACAGGGCGGGGAACACTGAAGCTTTCTTT. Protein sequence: CASSLGNRAGNTEAFF.

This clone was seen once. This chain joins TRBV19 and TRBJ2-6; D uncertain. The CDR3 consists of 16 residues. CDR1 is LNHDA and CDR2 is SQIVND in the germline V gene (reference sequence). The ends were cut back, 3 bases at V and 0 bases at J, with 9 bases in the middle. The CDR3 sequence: CASSILGGSGANVLTF. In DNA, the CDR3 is TGTGCCAGTAGTATTTTGGGCGGCTCTGGGGCCAACGTCCTGACTTTC.

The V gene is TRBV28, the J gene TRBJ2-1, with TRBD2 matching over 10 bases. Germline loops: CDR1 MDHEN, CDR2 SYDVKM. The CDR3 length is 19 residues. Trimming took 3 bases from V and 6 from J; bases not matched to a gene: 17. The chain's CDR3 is CASSLPYSRSSGRVNEQFF. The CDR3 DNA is TGTGCCAGCAGTTTGCCCTATTCTCGATCTAGCGGGAGAGTCAATGAGCAGTTCTTC.

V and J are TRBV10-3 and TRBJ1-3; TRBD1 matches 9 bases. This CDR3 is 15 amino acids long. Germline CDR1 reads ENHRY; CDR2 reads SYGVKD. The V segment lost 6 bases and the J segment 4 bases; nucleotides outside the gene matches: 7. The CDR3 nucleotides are TGTGCCATCAGCCCCCGGACAGGGGAGGGAAACACCATATATTTT. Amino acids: CAISPRTGEGNTIYF.

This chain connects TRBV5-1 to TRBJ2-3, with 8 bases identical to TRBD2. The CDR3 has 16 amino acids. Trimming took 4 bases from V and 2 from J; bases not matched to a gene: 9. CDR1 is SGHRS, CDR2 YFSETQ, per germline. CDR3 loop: CASSPASAGDTDTQYF. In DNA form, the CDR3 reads TGCGCCAGCAGCCCGGCCTCAGCGGGAGACACAGATACGCAGTATTTT.

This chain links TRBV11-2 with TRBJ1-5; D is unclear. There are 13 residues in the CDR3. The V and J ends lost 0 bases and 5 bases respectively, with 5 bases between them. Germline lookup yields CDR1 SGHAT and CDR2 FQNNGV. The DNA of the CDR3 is TGTGCCAGCAGCTTAGATCTAGATCAGCCCCAGCATTTT. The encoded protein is CASSLDLDQPQHF.

The CDR3 sequence: CASSPGTLPGYTF. The CDR3 DNA sequence: TGTGCCAGCAGCCCGGGGACCCTTCCGGGCTACACCTTC. The chain couples TRBV28 to TRBJ1-2, with D perhaps TRBD1 (5 bases). The ends were cut back, 6 bases at V and 8 bases at J, with 16 bases in the middle. Germline V gives CDR1 MDHEN, CDR2 SYDVKM. The CDR3 runs to 13 residues.

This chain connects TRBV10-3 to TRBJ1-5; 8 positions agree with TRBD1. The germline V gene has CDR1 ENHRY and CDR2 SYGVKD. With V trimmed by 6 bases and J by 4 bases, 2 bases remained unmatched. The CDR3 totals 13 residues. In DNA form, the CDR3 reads TGTGCCATCAGGGACAGGGTTAATCAGCCCCAGCATTTT. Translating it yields CAIRDRVNQPQHF.

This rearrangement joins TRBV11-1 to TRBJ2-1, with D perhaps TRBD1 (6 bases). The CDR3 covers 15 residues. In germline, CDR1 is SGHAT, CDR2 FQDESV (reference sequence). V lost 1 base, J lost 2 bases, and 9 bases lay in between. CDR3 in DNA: TGTGCCAGCAGCTTAGTGGGGGCAGCCTACAATGAGCAGTTCTTC. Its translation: CASSLVGAAYNEQFF. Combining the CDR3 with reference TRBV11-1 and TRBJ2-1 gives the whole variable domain EAEVAQSPRYKITEKSQAVAFWCDPISGHATLYWYRQILGQGPELLVQFQDESVVDDSQLPKDRFSAERLKGVDSTLKIQPAELGDSAMYLCASSLVGAAYNEQFFGPGTRLTVL.

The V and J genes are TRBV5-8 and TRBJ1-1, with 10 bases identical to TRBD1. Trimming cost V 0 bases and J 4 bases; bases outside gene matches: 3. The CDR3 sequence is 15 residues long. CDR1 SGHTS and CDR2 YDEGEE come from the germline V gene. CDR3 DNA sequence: TGTGCCAGCAGCTTGGGACAGGGGGCAGGCACTGAAGCTTTCTTT. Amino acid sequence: CASSLGQGAGTEAFF.

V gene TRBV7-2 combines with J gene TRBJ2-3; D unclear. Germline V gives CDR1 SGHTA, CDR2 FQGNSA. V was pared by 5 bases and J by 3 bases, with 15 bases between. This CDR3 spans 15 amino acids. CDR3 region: CASSLLPLGTDTQYF. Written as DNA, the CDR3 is TGTGCCAGCAGCCTACTCCCTCTCGGAACAGATACGCAGTATTTT.

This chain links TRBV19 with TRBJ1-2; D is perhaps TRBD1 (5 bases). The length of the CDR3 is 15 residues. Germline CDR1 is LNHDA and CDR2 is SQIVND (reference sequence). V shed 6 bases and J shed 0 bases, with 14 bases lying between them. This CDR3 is CASRDRVGANYGYTF. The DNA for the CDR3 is TGTGCCAGTAGAGACAGAGTTGGAGCTAACTATGGCTACACCTTC.

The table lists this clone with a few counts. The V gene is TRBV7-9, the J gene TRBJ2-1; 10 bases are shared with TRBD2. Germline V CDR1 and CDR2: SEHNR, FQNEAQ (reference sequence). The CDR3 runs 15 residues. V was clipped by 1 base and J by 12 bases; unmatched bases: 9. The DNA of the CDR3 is TGTGCCAGCAGCTTAGAACTAGCGGGACCTCTCAGGCAGTTCTTC. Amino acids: CASSLELAGPLRQFF.

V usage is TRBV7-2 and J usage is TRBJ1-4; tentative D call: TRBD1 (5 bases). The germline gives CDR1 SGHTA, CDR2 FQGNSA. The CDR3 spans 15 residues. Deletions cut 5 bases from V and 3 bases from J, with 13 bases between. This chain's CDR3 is CASSPRGASNEKLFF. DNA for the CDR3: TGTGCCAGCAGCCCCCGTGGGGCCTCTAATGAAAAACTGTTTTTT.